Each of the 17 T cell receptor beta chains below was sequenced from the same sample in a study of CD8 T cells in Susac syndrome. Reverse transcription of about 0.45 to 1 ug RNA was performed with random hexamers. TCRdb called the immunoSEQ multiplex PCR reads again in MiXCR, with one record for every CDR3 protein. The sample contains under 90,000 distinct CDR3 sequences, roughly 91% of which appear only once. Sequencing input: CD4+ T cells from PBMCs. Receptor source: a human donor with Susac syndrome.

This chain links TRBV7-9 with TRBJ2-2; TRBD2 aligns across 15 bases. V was clipped by 5 bases and J by 6 bases; unmatched bases: 1. Per the germline V gene, CDR1 is SEHNR and CDR2 is FQNEAQ (reference sequence). The CDR3 length is 15 residues. The CDR3 DNA follows: TGTGCCAGCAGCGGGACTAGCGGGAGGTCCGGGGAGCTGTTTTTT. This translates into CASSGTSGRSGELFF.

This chain links TRBV12-5 with TRBJ1-3, with a possible D match to TRBD1 (5 bases). V dropped 1 base and J dropped 3 bases, with 7 bases sitting between them. This CDR3 comprises 14 residues. Germline lookup yields CDR1 LGHNT and CDR2 FRNRAP. DNA of the CDR3: TGTGCTAGTGGTTTGGCAGGGCTTGGAAACACCATATATTTT. It translates to CASGLAGLGNTIYF. Complete variable domain (other parts from reference TRBV12-5 and TRBJ1-3): DARVTQTPRHKVTEMGQEVTMRCQPILGHNTVFWYRQTMMQGLELLAYFRNRAPLDDSGMPKDRFSAEMPDATLATLKIQPSEPRDSAVYFCASGLAGLGNTIYFGEGSWLTVV.

V is TRBV6-6 and J is TRBJ1-1; D might be TRBD1 (5 bases). The germline CDR1 and CDR2 sequences are MNHNY and SVGAGI (reference sequence). With 7 bases removed from V and 0 bases from J, the gap between germline ends came to 12 bases. This CDR3 has 14 residues. The CDR3 protein is CASMSGRMNTEAFF. Here the CDR3 DNA reads TGTGCCAGCATGTCGGGGCGAATGAACACTGAAGCTTTCTTT.

The rearrangement links TRBV12-3 or TRBV12-4 to TRBJ1-4; TRBD1 agrees at 8 bases. CDR3 length: 14 residues. V gave up 4 bases and J gave up 10 bases; unmatched junction bases: 8. CDR3 residues: CASSYTGGTGKLFF. CDR3 bases: TGTGCCAGCAGTTACACAGGGGGAACGGGAAAACTGTTTTTT.

The chain has TRBV18 and TRBJ1-3; TRBD1 is a possible D gene (6 bases). This CDR3 is 16 amino acids long. Germline-derived CDR1 and CDR2 are KGHSH and LQKENI. Trimming shortened V by 3 bases and J by 0 bases, and 12 bases separated the two germline ends. As DNA, the CDR3 is TGTGCCAGCTCACCGTCTACAGGGCTCTCTGGAAACACCATATATTTT. This codes for CASSPSTGLSGNTIYF.

V and J are TRBV6-1 and TRBJ2-2; 7 nucleotides match TRBD1. The CDR3 runs 17 residues. Germline CDR1 and CDR2: MNHNS and SASEGT. V shed 6 bases, J shed 1 base, and the junction held 11 bases outside the gene matches. Written as DNA, the CDR3 is TGTGCCAGCAGCTCACACCTGGGGACAGTGAACACCGGGGAGCTGTTTTTT. As protein: CASSSHLGTVNTGELFF.

This chain links TRBV15 with TRBJ2-7; unclear D gene. Trimming pared 0 bases from V and 1 base from J, leaving 10 bases between. This CDR3 has 15 residues. CDR1 is LNHNV, CDR2 YYDKDF, per germline (reference sequence). The CDR3 DNA follows: TGTGCCACCAGCAGAGAACGAGACGCTTCCTACGAGCAGTACTTC. Its translation: CATSRERDASYEQYF.

This sequence joins TRBV9 and TRBJ2-6; a possible D gene is TRBD2 (6 bases). The ends were cut back, 5 bases at V and 0 bases at J, with 21 bases in the middle. The CDR3 contains 19 residues. The germline V gene encodes CDR1 SGDLS and CDR2 YYNGEE. CDR3 loop: CASRDRLGAVSSGANVLTF. In DNA, the CDR3 is TGTGCCAGCAGGGACCGACTAGGGGCGGTGTCCTCTGGGGCCAACGTCCTGACTTTC.

The chain carries TRBV4-1 and TRBJ1-4, with unresolved D. Deletions cut 1 base from V and 4 bases from J, with 13 bases between. Germline V CDR1 and CDR2: MGHRA, YSYEKL. The CDR3 loop spans 16 amino acids. The CDR3 loop is CASSQVLGIGNEKLFF. DNA of the CDR3: TGCGCCAGCAGCCAAGTGCTGGGTATTGGTAATGAAAAACTGTTTTTT.

The chain uses TRBV7-9 and TRBJ1-6; D remains unclear. This CDR3 comprises 14 residues. Trimming left V 3 bases short and J 10 bases short, with 13 bases between. Germline lookup yields CDR1 SEHNR and CDR2 FQNEAQ (reference sequence). The CDR3 spells CASSLLVVGSPLHF. CDR3 DNA sequence: TGTGCCAGCAGCTTGTTAGTGGTGGGGTCACCCCTCCACTTT.

This clonotype was detected a few times. V is TRBV11-2 and J is TRBJ2-3, with 7 bases aligning to TRBD1. The CDR3 covers 15 residues. V lost 5 bases to trimming and J lost 4 bases; unmatched junction nucleotides: 9. Per the germline V gene, CDR1 is SGHAT and CDR2 is FQNNGV. This chain's CDR3 is CASSPQRQGPDTQYF. CDR3 DNA sequence: TGTGCCAGCAGCCCCCAAAGACAGGGACCAGATACGCAGTATTTT.

This CDR3 is CASSFLVPNSPLHF. The CDR3 bases are TGCGCCAGCAGCTTTTTGGTTCCCAATTCACCCCTCCACTTT. V and J are TRBV5-1 and TRBJ1-6; no clear D gene. Germline CDR1 and CDR2: SGHRS and YFSETQ. This CDR3 contains 14 residues. V was trimmed by 2 bases and J by 7 bases, leaving 10 bases between them.

The chain combines TRBV28 with TRBJ1-2; D unresolved. Per germline, CDR1 MDHEN and CDR2 SYDVKM. This CDR3 is built from 14 residues. Trimming left V 8 bases short and J 4 bases short, with 17 bases between. In nucleotides, the CDR3 is TGTGCCAGCGGGCTTGAGACCCTCTTCTATGGCTACACCTTC. Translated: CASGLETLFYGYTF.

This sequence joins TRBV12-3 or TRBV12-4 and TRBJ2-7, with 10 bases identical to TRBD1. Germline trimming cut 4 bases from V and 3 bases from J; bases unmatched to any gene: 3. This CDR3 comprises 14 residues. CDR3 sequence (DNA): TGTGCCAGCAGTTCTCGGACAGGGGGCTACGAGCAGTACTTC. This sequence encodes CASSSRTGGYEQYF.

The V and J genes are TRBV5-1 and TRBJ2-5; the match to TRBD2 covers 9 bases. V trimming: 0 bases; J trimming: 2 bases; junction bases outside the gene matches: 2. Germline CDR1 and CDR2: SGHRS and YFSETQ. This CDR3 contains 15 residues. Written as DNA, the CDR3 is TGCGCCAGCAGCTTGGGGAGCGGGGGGCAAGAGACCCAGTACTTC. This codes for CASSLGSGGQETQYF.

The chain couples TRBV12-3 or TRBV12-4 to TRBJ2-3, with D possibly TRBD2 on 6 matching bases. The germline V and J ends were trimmed by 6 bases and 1 base, with 17 bases remaining between them. CDR3 length: 16 amino acids. In nucleotides, the CDR3 is TGTGCCAGCAGCCGGGAGAGGGTGAGGGGCACAGATACGCAGTATTTT. Translating it yields CASSRERVRGTDTQYF.

J is TRBJ1-1 and V is TRBV15, with D perhaps matching TRBD1 (6 bases). Germline V CDR1 and CDR2: LNHNV, YYDKDF (reference sequence). This CDR3 is built from 12 residues. V was clipped by 1 base and J by 8 bases, with 8 bases between them. In nucleotides, the CDR3 is TGTGCCACCAGCAGAGTTAGGGGGGAAGCTTTCTTT. This encodes CATSRVRGEAFF.